The 30 T cell receptor beta chains given below trace back to one sample, sequenced in a study of cytomegalovirus exposure and HLA in healthy donors. In the PCR, 60 Vbeta and 13 Jbeta primers were used. Libraries were prepared by immunoSEQ multiplex PCR; TCRdb keeps only in-frame clonotypes and omits some of them. The sample has about 130,000 clones, around four fifths seen once. The specimen was PBMCs. The source is a boy under 18 in good health and CMV-seronegative.

This clone was observed a few times. V usage is TRBV5-1 and J usage is TRBJ2-1, with TRBD2 matching over 12 bases. The CDR3 is made up of 16 amino acids. Germline V CDR1 and CDR2: SGHRS, YFSETQ. V shed 0 bases, J shed 7 bases, and the junction held 5 bases outside the gene matches. CDR3 loop: CASSLVLAGGPNEQFF. The CDR3 nucleotides are TGCGCCAGCAGCTTGGTCCTAGCGGGAGGGCCTAATGAGCAGTTCTTC. Full variable domain (rest looked up from reference TRBV5-1 and TRBJ2-1): KAGVTQTPRYLIKTRGQQVTLSCSPISGHRSVSWYQQTPGQGLQFLFEYFSETQRNKGNFPGRFSGRQFSNSRSEMNVSTLELGDSALYLCASSLVLAGGPNEQFFGPGTRLTVL.

The genes are TRBV4-3 and TRBJ2-2; weak D call: TRBD1 (5 bases). The CDR3 contains 15 residues. Germline loops: CDR1 LGHNA, CDR2 YSLEER. Trimming shortened V by 0 bases and J by 4 bases, and 9 bases separated the two germline ends. CDR3: CASSQDFRVTGELFF. For the CDR3, the DNA is TGCGCCAGCAGCCAAGATTTCAGGGTCACCGGGGAGCTGTTTTTT.

The CDR3 protein is CASSRGGNEQFF. The CDR3 bases are TGTGCCAGCAGCAGGGGAGGGAATGAGCAGTTCTTC. The chain couples TRBV6-1 to TRBJ2-1, with D perhaps TRBD2 (7 bases). This CDR3 region has 12 residues. The V and J ends lost 6 bases and 7 bases respectively, with 10 bases between them. Germline V CDR1 and CDR2: MNHNS, SASEGT.

CDR3 protein: CASNEALTYEQYF. The CDR3 coding sequence is TGTGCCAGCAATGAGGCCCTGACTTACGAGCAGTACTTC. The chain employs TRBV28 and TRBJ2-7, with D unresolved. Trimming left V 7 bases short and J 4 bases short, with 14 bases between. The CDR3 has 13 amino acids. CDR1 is MDHEN, CDR2 SYDVKM, per germline.

The chain employs TRBV2 and TRBJ2-7, with D tentatively TRBD2 (6 bases). The CDR3 consists of 13 residues. Germline V CDR1 and CDR2: SNHLY, FYNNEI. V was clipped by 4 bases and J by 5 bases, with 12 bases between them. CDR3 sequence reads: CASSAIGGDEQYF. The CDR3 coding sequence is TGTGCCAGCAGTGCAATCGGGGGAGACGAGCAGTACTTC.

V is TRBV19 and J is TRBJ1-2; 7 bases are a match to TRBD1. The CDR3 loop spans 14 amino acids. The germline V gene has CDR1 LNHDA and CDR2 SQIVND (reference sequence). V lost 5 bases to trimming and J lost 0 bases; unmatched junction nucleotides: 3. The CDR3 sequence: CASSLGTANYGYTF. CDR3 sequence (DNA): TGTGCCAGTAGTCTGGGGACAGCTAACTATGGCTACACCTTC.

The chain links TRBV18 to TRBJ1-5; 9 bases fit TRBD1. The germline gives CDR1 KGHSH, CDR2 LQKENI. The CDR3 contains 15 residues. After removal of 6 bases from V and 2 bases from J, the junction contained 5 bases not matched to a gene. CDR3 DNA: TGTGCCAGCTCCCCGGGACAGGGCGGCAATCAGCCCCAGCATTTT. Encoded protein: CASSPGQGGNQPQHF.

V gene TRBV11-3 combines with J gene TRBJ2-1; D perhaps matches TRBD1 (6 bases). Trimming removed 6 bases from V and 6 bases from J, with 18 bases in between. This CDR3 is 15 amino acids long. In germline, CDR1 is SGHNT, CDR2 YENEEA. Here the CDR3 DNA reads TGTGCCAGCAGTATCGGACAGTTAGGTCGCAATGAGCAGTTCTTC. It is translated as CASSIGQLGRNEQFF.

This chain uses TRBV2 with TRBJ2-2; 9 bases agree with TRBD1. The CDR3 is made up of 14 amino acids. J gave up 4 bases and V 6 bases, and 3 bases lay outside the gene matches. Germline CDR1 and CDR2: SNHLY and FYNNEI. The CDR3 protein is CASRDRGITGELFF. Written as DNA, the CDR3 is TGTGCCAGCAGAGACAGGGGGATCACCGGGGAGCTGTTTTTT.

This chain links TRBV29-1 with TRBJ2-2; 9 bases agree with TRBD1. Germline V lookup: CDR1 SQVTM, CDR2 ANQGSEA. V trimming: 3 bases; J trimming: 1 base; junction bases outside the gene matches: 6. The CDR3 is 16 residues long. The CDR3 nucleotides are TGCAGCGTTGAGTCTACAGGGGGCTTGAACACCGGGGAGCTGTTTTTT. This codes for CSVESTGGLNTGELFF.

In its sample, this clone was seen a few times. The chain uses TRBV5-1 and TRBJ1-2; maybe TRBD1 (6 bases). Germline V gene sequence: CDR1 SGHRS, CDR2 YFSETQ. The CDR3 contains 13 residues. The ends were cut back, 3 bases at V and 4 bases at J, with 10 bases in the middle. CDR3 DNA: TGCGCCAGCAGCTCAGACAGGCTCTATGGCTACACCTTC. Translation gives CASSSDRLYGYTF. The full variable domain, in which reference TRBV5-1 and TRBJ1-2 provide the parts outside the CDR3, is KAGVTQTPRYLIKTRGQQVTLSCSPISGHRSVSWYQQTPGQGLQFLFEYFSETQRNKGNFPGRFSGRQFSNSRSEMNVSTLELGDSALYLCASSSDRLYGYTFGSGTRLTVV.

This clone showed up just a few times. This chain links TRBV9 with TRBJ1-1; D is uncertain. Germline V gives CDR1 SGDLS, CDR2 YYNGEE. The germline V and J ends were trimmed by 3 bases and 2 bases, with 17 bases remaining between them. This CDR3 region has 16 residues. In DNA, the CDR3 is TGTGCCAGCAGCGGAGCTGGAGGGTCCGGAAACACTGAAGCTTTCTTT. Its protein is CASSGAGGSGNTEAFF.

V usage is TRBV19 and J usage is TRBJ2-3, with 7 bases lining up with TRBD2. This CDR3 has 15 residues. With 1 base clipped from V and 3 bases from J, the junction kept 4 bases outside the gene matches. In germline, CDR1 is LNHDA, CDR2 SQIVND (reference sequence). In DNA form, the CDR3 reads TGTGCCAGTAGTATAGCGCGGGAGTCAACAGATACGCAGTATTTT. Translated: CASSIARESTDTQYF.

The J gene is TRBJ2-3, the V gene TRBV7-7, with TRBD1 matching 7 bases. This CDR3 contains 14 residues. V was pared by 5 bases and J by 5 bases, with 7 bases of the junction left unmatched. From germline, CDR1 is SSHAT and CDR2 FNYEAQ (reference sequence). CDR3 residues: CASSLGQAEDTQYF. As DNA, the CDR3 is TGTGCCAGCAGCCTCGGACAGGCTGAAGATACGCAGTATTTT.

The chain couples TRBV27 to TRBJ1-4; 8 nucleotides align to TRBD1. V was pared by 4 bases and J by 7 bases, with 8 bases of the junction left unmatched. The CDR3 spans 15 residues. CDR1 MNHEY and CDR2 SMNVEV come from the germline V gene (reference sequence). The CDR3 nucleotides are TGTGCCAGCAGTTGGACAGGGAATGGCGGTGAAAAACTGTTTTTT. The encoded protein is CASSWTGNGGEKLFF.

The J gene is TRBJ2-5, the V gene TRBV2; no clear D gene. Germline-derived CDR1 and CDR2 are SNHLY and FYNNEI. The CDR3 has 13 residues. Between the trimmed V and J ends, which lost 4 bases and 4 bases, there was a span of 10 bases. The CDR3: CASSGNTGETQYF. The CDR3 DNA reads TGTGCCAGCAGTGGGAACACGGGAGAGACCCAGTACTTC.

The chain recombines TRBV2 with TRBJ2-5; 9 positions agree with TRBD1. After removal of 6 bases from V and 4 bases from J, the junction contained 9 bases not matched to a gene. The CDR3 has 15 residues. Germline V gene sequence: CDR1 SNHLY, CDR2 FYNNEI. The CDR3 sequence: CASRATGTGTETQYF. DNA for the CDR3: TGTGCCAGCAGGGCAACCGGGACAGGGACAGAGACCCAGTACTTC.

This clone occurred a few times. The J gene is TRBJ1-1, the V gene TRBV4-2; D uncertain. CDR3 length: 16 residues. Germline assignment: CDR1 LGHNA and CDR2 YNFKEQ. V dropped 0 bases and J dropped 10 bases, with 21 bases sitting between them. The chain's CDR3 is CASSQDLPGAGGRAFF. DNA of the CDR3: TGTGCCAGCAGCCAAGATCTTCCGGGAGCCGGCGGGAGAGCTTTCTTT.

This rearrangement joins TRBV27 to TRBJ2-7; 7 nucleotides line up with TRBD2. V lost 6 bases to trimming and J lost 2 bases; unmatched junction nucleotides: 13. Germline V lookup: CDR1 MNHEY, CDR2 SMNVEV (reference sequence). The CDR3 consists of 16 residues. The CDR3 is CASSSLGRGSPYEQYF. CDR3 DNA sequence: TGTGCCAGCAGCTCCTTGGGGAGGGGTTCCCCCTACGAGCAGTACTTC.

The gene calls are TRBV5-4 and TRBJ2-1; 12 positions agree with TRBD2. There are 16 residues in the CDR3. The germline gives CDR1 SGHNT, CDR2 YYREEE (reference sequence). Trimming removed 4 bases from V and 9 bases from J; junction bases left unmatched: 11. CDR3 coding DNA: TGTGCCAGCAGCCTAGGACTAGCGGGAAGGCATGCTGAGCAGTTCTTC. This sequence encodes CASSLGLAGRHAEQFF.

This clone was observed once. The chain uses TRBV11-2 and TRBJ2-1; D not certain. The length of the CDR3 is 12 residues. V dropped 5 bases and J dropped 8 bases, with 10 bases sitting between them. Germline V gene lookup returns CDR1 SGHAT and CDR2 FQNNGV. The DNA of the CDR3 is TGTGCCAGCAGCCCCGTATCGGATGAGCAGTTCTTC. It encodes CASSPVSDEQFF.

As to this clone: Its ends do not fully match the called genes, so a read error is possible. This specimen includes other DNA sequences encoding the same CDR3. J is TRBJ1-2 and V is TRBV6-4, with 8 bases that match TRBD1. CDR1 and CDR2 (germline): MRHNA, SNTAGT. The CDR3 spans 15 residues. This CDR3 reads CASSAQTGGGYGYTF. The CDR3 nucleotides are TGTGCCAGCAGTGCCCAAACAGGGGGAGGCTATGGCTACACCTTT.

This clone was counted only a few times. The chain recombines TRBV25-1 with TRBJ1-1; tentative D call: TRBD1 (6 bases). The CDR3 has 14 amino acids. Germline values: CDR1 MGHDK, CDR2 SYGVNS. The V end was cut by 5 bases, the J end by 0 bases, with 10 bases between. The CDR3 nucleotides read TGTGCCAGCAGTTCCCAGGGGATGAACACTGAAGCTTTCTTT. Translation: CASSSQGMNTEAFF.

J is TRBJ1-4 and V is TRBV6-1; D may be TRBD1 (6 bases). The length of the CDR3 is 14 residues. Germline CDR1 and CDR2: MNHNS and SASEGT. Trimming took off 3 bases at V and 6 bases at J, with 11 bases between the two ends. CDR3 nucleotides: TGTGCCAGCAGTGACAGGGGACGGGATGAAAAACTGTTTTTT. Protein sequence: CASSDRGRDEKLFF.

The chain employs TRBV2 and TRBJ2-5; 7 nucleotides match TRBD2. Per germline, CDR1 SNHLY and CDR2 FYNNEI. CDR3 length: 15 amino acids. V shed 7 bases and J 5 bases; nucleotides not matched to a gene: 13. CDR3 amino acids: CASTQQWRGSETQYF. The CDR3 DNA reads as TGTGCCAGCACCCAACAGTGGCGGGGGAGTGAGACCCAGTACTTC.

V usage is TRBV13 and J usage is TRBJ1-3; possible D gene TRBD1, 6 bases. V lost 3 bases, J lost 0 bases, and 12 bases lay in between. The CDR3 covers 16 residues. Germline CDR1 PRHDT, CDR2 FYEKMQ (reference sequence). Here the CDR3 reads CASSLSGASSGNTIYF. CDR3 in DNA: TGTGCCAGCAGCTTGTCAGGGGCCTCCTCTGGAAACACCATATATTTT.

The chain has TRBV29-1 and TRBJ1-2; TRBD1 matches 10 bases. The ends lost 3 bases at V and 4 bases at J; junction bases unmatched: 20. The CDR3 covers 19 residues. The germline gives CDR1 SQVTM, CDR2 ANQGSEA. Written as DNA, the CDR3 is TGCAGCGTTGACCGATGGGTGAAACCGGGACAGGGGTCAACCTATGGCTACACCTTC. It encodes CSVDRWVKPGQGSTYGYTF.

This chain connects TRBV5-1 to TRBJ2-1; 8 bases are shared with TRBD2. CDR1 is SGHRS and CDR2 is YFSETQ in the germline V gene. Losses at the gene ends were 0 bases for V and 4 bases for J; bases not matched to a gene: 3. CDR3 length: 15 amino acids. The CDR3 is CASSLDGGGYNEQFF. CDR3 coding DNA: TGCGCCAGCAGCTTGGACGGGGGGGGTTACAATGAGCAGTTCTTC.

V gene TRBV13 combines with J gene TRBJ1-2, with TRBD1 as a possible D gene (6 bases). The CDR3 consists of 15 residues. Germline values: CDR1 PRHDT, CDR2 FYEKMQ (reference sequence). The V and J ends lost 0 bases and 4 bases respectively, with 12 bases between them. CDR3 nucleotide sequence: TGTGCCAGCAGCTTAGGGCAGGGGCCTTTCTATGGCTACACCTTC. Its translation: CASSLGQGPFYGYTF.

This chain joins TRBV6-1 and TRBJ1-1, with TRBD1 matching 7 bases. V lost 1 base, J lost 4 bases, and 3 bases stayed unmatched. The germline V gene has CDR1 MNHNS and CDR2 SASEGT. The CDR3 sequence is 14 residues long. The CDR3 loop reads CASSEESGGTEAFF. The CDR3, as DNA: TGTGCCAGCAGTGAAGAGTCAGGGGGCACTGAAGCTTTCTTT.